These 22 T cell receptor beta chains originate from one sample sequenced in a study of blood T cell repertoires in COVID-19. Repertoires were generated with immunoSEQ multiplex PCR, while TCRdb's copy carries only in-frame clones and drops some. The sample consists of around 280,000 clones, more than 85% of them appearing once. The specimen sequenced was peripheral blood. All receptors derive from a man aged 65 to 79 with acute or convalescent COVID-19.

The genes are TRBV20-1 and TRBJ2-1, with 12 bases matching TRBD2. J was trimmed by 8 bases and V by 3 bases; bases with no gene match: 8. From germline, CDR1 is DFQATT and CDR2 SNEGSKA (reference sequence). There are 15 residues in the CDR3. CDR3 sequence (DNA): TGCAGTGCTAGTGCCAGACTAGCGGGAGTGGATGAGCAGTTCTTC. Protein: CSASARLAGVDEQFF.

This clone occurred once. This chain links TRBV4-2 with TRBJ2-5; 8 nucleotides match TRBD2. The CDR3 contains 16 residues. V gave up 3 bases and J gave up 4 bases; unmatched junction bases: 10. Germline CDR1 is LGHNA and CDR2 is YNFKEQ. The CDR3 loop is CASSQRGSGAGETQYF. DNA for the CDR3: TGTGCCAGCAGCCAGAGGGGTAGCGGGGCTGGAGAGACCCAGTACTTC.

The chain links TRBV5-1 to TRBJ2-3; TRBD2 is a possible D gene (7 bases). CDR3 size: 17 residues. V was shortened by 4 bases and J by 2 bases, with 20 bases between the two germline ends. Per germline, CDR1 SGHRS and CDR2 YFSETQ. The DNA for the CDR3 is TGCGCCAGCAGCCTCTATAGGGGGGGCCGAACCACAGATACGCAGTATTTT. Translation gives CASSLYRGGRTTDTQYF.

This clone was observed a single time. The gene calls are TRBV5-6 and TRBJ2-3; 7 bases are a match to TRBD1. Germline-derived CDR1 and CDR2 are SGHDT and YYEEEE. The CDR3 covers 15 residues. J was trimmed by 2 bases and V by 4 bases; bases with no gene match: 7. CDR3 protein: CASSDPGQFTDTQYF. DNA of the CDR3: TGTGCCAGCAGCGACCCGGGACAGTTCACAGATACGCAGTATTTT.

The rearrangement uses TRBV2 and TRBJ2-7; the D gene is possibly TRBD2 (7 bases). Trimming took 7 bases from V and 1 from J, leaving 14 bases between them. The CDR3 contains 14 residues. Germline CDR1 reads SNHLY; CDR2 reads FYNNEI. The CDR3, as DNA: TGTGCCAGCAAATGGGGGCGGGAGTCCTACGAGCAGTACTTC. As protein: CASKWGRESYEQYF.

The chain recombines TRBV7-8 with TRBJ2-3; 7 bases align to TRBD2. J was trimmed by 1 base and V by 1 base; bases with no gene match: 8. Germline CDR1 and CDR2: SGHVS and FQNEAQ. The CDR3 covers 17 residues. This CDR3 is CASSLGLGGLGTDTQYF. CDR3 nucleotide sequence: TGTGCCAGCAGCTTAGGTTTGGGAGGGCTCGGCACAGATACGCAGTATTTT.

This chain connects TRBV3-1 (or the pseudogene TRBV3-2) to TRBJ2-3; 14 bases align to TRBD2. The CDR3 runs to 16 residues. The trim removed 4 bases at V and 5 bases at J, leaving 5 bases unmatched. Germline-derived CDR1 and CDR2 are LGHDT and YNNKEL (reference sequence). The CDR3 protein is CASSPGTSGGVDTQYF. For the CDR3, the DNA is TGTGCCAGCAGCCCTGGGACTAGCGGGGGCGTAGATACGCAGTATTTT.

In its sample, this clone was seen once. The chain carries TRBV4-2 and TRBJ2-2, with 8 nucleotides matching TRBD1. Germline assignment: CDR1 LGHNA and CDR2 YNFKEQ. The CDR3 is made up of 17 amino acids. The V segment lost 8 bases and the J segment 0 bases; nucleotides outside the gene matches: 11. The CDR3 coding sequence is TGTGCCAGCCAACCGACAGGGGCCCCCACGAACACCGGGGAGCTGTTTTTT. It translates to CASQPTGAPTNTGELFF.

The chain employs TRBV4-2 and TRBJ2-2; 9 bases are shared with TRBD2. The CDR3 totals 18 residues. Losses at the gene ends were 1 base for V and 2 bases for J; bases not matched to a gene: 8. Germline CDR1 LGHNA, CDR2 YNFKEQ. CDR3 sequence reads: CASSQARRGGGNTGELFF. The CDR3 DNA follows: TGTGCCAGCAGCCAAGCTCGGCGGGGGGGCGGAAACACCGGGGAGCTGTTTTTT.

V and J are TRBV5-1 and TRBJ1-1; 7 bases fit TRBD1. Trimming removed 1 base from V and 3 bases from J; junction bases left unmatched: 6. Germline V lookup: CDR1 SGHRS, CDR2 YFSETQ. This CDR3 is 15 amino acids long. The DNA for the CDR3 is TGCGCCAGCAGCTTGACAGGGGACGGGGACACTGAAGCTTTCTTT. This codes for CASSLTGDGDTEAFF.

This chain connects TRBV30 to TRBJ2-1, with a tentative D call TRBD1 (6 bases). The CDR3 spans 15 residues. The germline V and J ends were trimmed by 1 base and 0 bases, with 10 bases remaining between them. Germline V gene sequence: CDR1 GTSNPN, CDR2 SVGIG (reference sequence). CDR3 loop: CAWSGDRSSYNEQFF. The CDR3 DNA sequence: TGTGCCTGGAGTGGAGACAGGAGCTCCTACAATGAGCAGTTCTTC.

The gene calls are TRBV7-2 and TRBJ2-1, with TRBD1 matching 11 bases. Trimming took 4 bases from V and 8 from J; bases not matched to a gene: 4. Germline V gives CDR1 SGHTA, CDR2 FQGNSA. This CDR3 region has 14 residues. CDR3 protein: CASSWDRGGDEQFF. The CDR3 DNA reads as TGTGCCAGCAGCTGGGACAGGGGGGGCGATGAGCAGTTCTTC.

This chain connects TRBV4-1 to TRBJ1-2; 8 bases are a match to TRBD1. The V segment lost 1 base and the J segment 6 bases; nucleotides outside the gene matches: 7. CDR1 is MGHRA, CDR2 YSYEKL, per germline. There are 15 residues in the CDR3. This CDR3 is CASSQAQGELDGYTF. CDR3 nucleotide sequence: TGCGCCAGCAGCCAAGCACAGGGGGAATTGGATGGCTACACCTTC.

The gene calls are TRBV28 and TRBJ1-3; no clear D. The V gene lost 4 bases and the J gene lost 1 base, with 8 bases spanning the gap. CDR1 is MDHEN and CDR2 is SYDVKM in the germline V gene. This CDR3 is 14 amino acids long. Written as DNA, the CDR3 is TGTGCCAGCAGTTCACCGGGTTCTGGAAACACCATATATTTT. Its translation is CASSSPGSGNTIYF.

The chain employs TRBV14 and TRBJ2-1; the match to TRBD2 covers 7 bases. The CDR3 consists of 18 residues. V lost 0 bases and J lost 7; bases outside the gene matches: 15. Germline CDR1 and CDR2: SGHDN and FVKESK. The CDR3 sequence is CASSQEYLRDYPRNEQFF. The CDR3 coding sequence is TGTGCCAGCAGCCAAGAATACCTCCGGGACTACCCTCGGAATGAGCAGTTCTTC.

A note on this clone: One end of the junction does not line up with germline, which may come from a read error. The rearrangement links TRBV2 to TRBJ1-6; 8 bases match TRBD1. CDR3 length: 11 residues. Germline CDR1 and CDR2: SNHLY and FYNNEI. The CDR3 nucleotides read TGTGCCAGCAGTGATTTCAGGGGGCTTATCTTT. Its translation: CASSDFRGLIF.

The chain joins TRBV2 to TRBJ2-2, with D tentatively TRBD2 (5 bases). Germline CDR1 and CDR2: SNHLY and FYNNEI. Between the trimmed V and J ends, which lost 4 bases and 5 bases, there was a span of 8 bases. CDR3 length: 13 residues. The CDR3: CASSVRGTGELFF. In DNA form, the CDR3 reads TGTGCCAGCAGTGTACGCGGGACCGGGGAGCTGTTTTTT.

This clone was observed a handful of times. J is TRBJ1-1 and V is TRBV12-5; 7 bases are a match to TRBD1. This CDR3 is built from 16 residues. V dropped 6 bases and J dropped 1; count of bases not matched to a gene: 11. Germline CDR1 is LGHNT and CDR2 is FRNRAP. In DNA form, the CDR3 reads TGTGCTAGTGGCCCTCCTCTGGGACAGAGGAACACTGAAGCTTTCTTT. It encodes CASGPPLGQRNTEAFF.

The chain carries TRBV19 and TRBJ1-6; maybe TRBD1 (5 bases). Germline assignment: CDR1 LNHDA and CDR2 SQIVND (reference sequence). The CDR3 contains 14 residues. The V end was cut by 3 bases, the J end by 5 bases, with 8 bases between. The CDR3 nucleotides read TGTGCCAGTAGTATGGGCAGGGATAATTCACCCCTCCACTTT. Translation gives CASSMGRDNSPLHF.

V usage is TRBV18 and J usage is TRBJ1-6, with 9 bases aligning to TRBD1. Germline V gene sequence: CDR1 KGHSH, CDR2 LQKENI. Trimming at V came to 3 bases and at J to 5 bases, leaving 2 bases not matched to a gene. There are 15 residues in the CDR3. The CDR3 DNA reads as TGTGCCAGCTCACCTGGGACAGGGAATAATTCACCCCTCCACTTT. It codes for CASSPGTGNNSPLHF.

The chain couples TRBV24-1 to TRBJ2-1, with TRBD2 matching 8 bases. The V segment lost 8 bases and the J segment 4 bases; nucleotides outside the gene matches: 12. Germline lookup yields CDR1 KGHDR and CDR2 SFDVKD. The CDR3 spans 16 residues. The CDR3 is CATMGRGGGWYNEQFF. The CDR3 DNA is TGTGCCACCATGGGACGAGGCGGGGGGTGGTACAATGAGCAGTTCTTC.

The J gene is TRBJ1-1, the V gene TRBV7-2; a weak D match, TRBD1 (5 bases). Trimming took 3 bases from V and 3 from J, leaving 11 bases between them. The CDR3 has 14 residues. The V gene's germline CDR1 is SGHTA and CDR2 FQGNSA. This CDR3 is CASSFQGGDTEAFF. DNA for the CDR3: TGTGCCAGCAGCTTTCAGGGTGGTGACACTGAAGCTTTCTTT.